These T cell receptor beta chains were read from a single sample in a study of early T cells in non-severe SARS-CoV-2 infection. TCRdb recomputed calls from the 5' RACE reads with MiXCR, one row per CDR3 protein. Among around 27,000 distinct CDR3 sequences listed, 5.6% were seen once. Sequencing was performed on whole blood. Every receptor here comes from an adult who was a healthcare worker with PCR-confirmed SARS-CoV-2 infection or an uninfected control (not recorded which). Each CDR3 is given with its conserved first and last residue. D genes are given only for firm matches. Clone size is not always given. Where it is, it says once, few, many or a class for expanded clones.

V	J	size	D	CDR3	DNA
TRBV12-5	TRBJ2-1	many	-	CASGLAVLQIEQFF	TGTGCTAGTGGTTTGGCCGTACTACAGATCGAGCAGTTCTTC
TRBV18	TRBJ1-2	many	TRBD1	CASSPGQGGSSYGYTF	TGTGCCAGCTCACCTGGACAGGGAGGGAGTAGCTATGGCTACACCTTC
TRBV11-1	TRBJ1-1	many	-	CASSRPGLEAFF	TGTGCCAGCAGCCGACCGGGTCTGGAAGCTTTCTTT
TRBV6-2/TRBV6-3	TRBJ2-3	-	-	CASSYSPGDTDTQYF	TGTGCCAGCAGTTACTCTCCAGGGGACACAGATACGCAGTATTTT
TRBV11-2	TRBJ2-7	few	-	CASSPGPSPSYEQYF	TGTGCCAGCAGCCCGGGGCCGTCCCCCTCCTACGAGCAGTACTTC
TRBV11-3	TRBJ2-2	many	TRBD1	CASSRGAGTGRTGELFF	TGTGCCAGCAGCCGTGGAGCCGGGACAGGGAGGACCGGGGAGCTGTTTTTT
TRBV9	TRBJ2-2	many	-	CASSPRGGTENTGELFF	TGTGCCAGCAGCCCCCGAGGAGGGACAGAGAACACCGGGGAGCTGTTTTTT
TRBV30	TRBJ1-2	many	-	CAWNTGRLLNYGYTF	TGTGCCTGGAACACAGGGCGCCTACTAAACTATGGCTACACCTTC
TRBV20-1	TRBJ2-2	many	-	CSAGTLGGELFF	TGCAGTGCCGGGACGCTGGGCGGGGAGCTGTTTTTT
TRBV28	TRBJ1-6	medium-sized	-	CASSHEGQSSYNSPLHF	TGTGCCAGCAGTCATGAAGGACAGAGCTCCTATAATTCACCCCTCCACTTT
TRBV28	TRBJ1-6	many	TRBD1	CASSPGQGWSPLHF	TGTGCCAGCAGCCCCGGACAGGGTTGGTCACCCCTCCACTTT
TRBV18	TRBJ2-3	-	TRBD2	CASSRWTSGGAPDTQYF	TGTGCCAGCTCCCGATGGACTAGCGGGGGGGCACCAGATACGCAGTATTTT
TRBV11-2	TRBJ2-7	-	TRBD2	CASSFTSGGYEQYF	TGTGCCAGCAGCTTTACTAGCGGGGGGTACGAGCAGTACTTC
TRBV28	TRBJ2-1	many	-	CASSLIGLNYNEQFF	TGTGCCAGCAGTTTGATAGGGCTGAATTACAATGAGCAGTTCTTC
TRBV4-3	TRBJ2-1	-	-	CASSFGASWNEQFF	TGCGCCAGCAGTTTCGGCGCCTCGTGGAATGAGCAGTTCTTC
TRBV14	TRBJ2-4	many	TRBD1	CASTQTGGMIAKIIQYF	TGTGCCAGCACTCAAACAGGGGGCATGATTGCCAAAATCATTCAGTACTTC
TRBV6-6	TRBJ2-1	few	TRBD2	CASSGTSGAYNEQFF	TGTGCCAGCAGCGGGACTAGCGGGGCCTACAATGAGCAGTTCTTC
TRBV10-3	TRBJ2-3	many	TRBD2	CAISESQRGVTDTQYF	TGTGCCATCAGTGAGTCCCAGCGGGGGGTCACAGATACGCAGTATTTT
TRBV7-3	TRBJ2-5	many	TRBD1	CASSLLGQYQETQYF	TGTGCCAGCAGCTTATTGGGACAGTACCAAGAGACCCAGTACTTC
TRBV20-1	TRBJ1-5	many	-	CSAWDGNQPQHF	TGCAGTGCCTGGGACGGCAATCAGCCCCAGCATTTT
TRBV18	TRBJ2-1	many	-	CASSPGGNEQFF	TGTGCCAGCTCACCCGGGGGTAATGAGCAGTTCTTC
TRBV29-1	TRBJ1-2	many	-	CSVVGTGDYGYTF	TGCAGCGTTGTCGGGACGGGGGACTATGGCTACACCTTC
TRBV18	TRBJ1-1	many	-	CASSEVGWNTEAFF	TGTGCCAGCTCAGAGGTAGGATGGAACACTGAAGCTTTCTTT
TRBV20-1	TRBJ2-3	many	-	CSATLRVGELDTQYF	TGCAGTGCCACGCTAAGAGTGGGGGAGTTAGATACGCAGTATTTT
TRBV5-1	TRBJ2-3	few	TRBD2	CASSVGGSTDTQYF	TGCGCCAGCAGCGTCGGGGGGAGCACAGATACGCAGTATTTT
TRBV24-1	TRBJ1-2	many	-	CATSDSDVRGGYTF	TGTGCCACCAGTGACTCGGACGTACGTGGAGGCTACACCTTC
TRBV20-1	TRBJ1-5	many	-	CSAGRWDFNQPQHF	TGCAGTGCTGGCCGATGGGACTTCAATCAGCCCCAGCATTTT
TRBV9	TRBJ1-3	many	TRBD1	CASSVRTGGGNTIYF	TGTGCCAGCAGCGTTCGAACAGGGGGAGGAAACACCATATATTTT
TRBV20-1	TRBJ2-5	many	-	CSANLHETQYF	TGCAGTGCCAACCTCCATGAGACCCAGTACTTC
TRBV7-2	TRBJ1-5	-	-	CASSPDNNQPQHF	TGTGCCAGCAGCCCAGACAACAATCAGCCCCAGCATTTT
TRBV7-6	TRBJ1-1	many	-	CASSLQENTEAFF	TGTGCCAGCAGCTTACAAGAGAACACTGAAGCTTTCTTT
TRBV12-3/TRBV12-4	TRBJ2-1	many	-	CASSPLGPTADEQFF	TGTGCCAGCAGCCCCCTCGGACCAACGGCGGATGAGCAGTTCTTC
TRBV12-3/TRBV12-4	TRBJ2-3	many	-	CASSFGGLADTQYF	TGTGCCAGCAGTTTTGGGGGCCTCGCAGATACGCAGTATTTT
TRBV28	TRBJ2-3	-	TRBD2	CASSQRGDTQYF	TGTGCCAGCAGTCAGCGGGGAGATACGCAGTATTTT
TRBV10-3	TRBJ2-7	many	-	CAISARDQSYEQYF	TGTGCCATCAGTGCCCGGGACCAATCCTACGAGCAGTACTTC
TRBV28	TRBJ2-7	many	-	CASSLRLREQYF	TGTGCCAGCAGTTTACGACTACGGGAGCAGTACTTC
TRBV6-6	TRBJ1-2	many	-	CASSSGQSYGYTF	TGTGCCAGCAGTTCCGGACAGTCCTATGGCTACACCTTC
TRBV6-6	TRBJ2-4	-	TRBD1	CASSDRALTKNIQYF	TGTGCCAGCAGTGACAGGGCTCTGACCAAAAACATTCAGTACTTC
TRBV5-5	TRBJ2-2	once	-	CASSYGPANTGELFF	TGTGCCAGCAGTTACGGACCTGCGAACACCGGGGAGCTGTTTTTT
TRBV10-2	TRBJ2-2	-	TRBD2	CASSEVRGDPTGELFF	TGCGCCAGCAGTGAGGTACGGGGGGACCCCACCGGGGAGCTGTTTTTT
TRBV5-1	TRBJ2-5	many	TRBD2	CASSLSSGSTQYF	TGCGCCAGCAGTCTCTCTAGCGGCTCGACCCAGTACTTC
TRBV3-1	TRBJ2-5	many	TRBD2	CASSSRTSGMETQYF	TGTGCCAGCAGCTCACGGACTAGCGGAATGGAGACCCAGTACTTC
TRBV20-1	TRBJ1-3	many	TRBD1	CSARSTGGSGNTIYF	TGCAGTGCTAGATCCACAGGGGGCTCTGGAAACACCATATATTTT
TRBV6-5	TRBJ2-2	medium-sized	TRBD2	CASRRTSGSDGELFF	TGTGCCAGCAGGAGGACTAGCGGGAGCGACGGGGAGCTGTTTTTT
TRBV27	TRBJ2-3	-	TRBD1	CASSPDRGDTDTQYF	TGTGCCAGCAGTCCGGACAGGGGTGACACAGATACGCAGTATTTT